A single sample is the source of the 32 T cell receptor beta chains below, sequenced in a study of T cell responses to AZD1222 COVID-19 vaccine. TCRdb's table, derived via immunoSEQ multiplex PCR, lists solely in-frame clones and lacks some. The profile covers fewer than 120,000 clones, with around 90% appearing a single time and around 2.5% taken by the ten largest. Sequencing used peripheral blood, obtained 28 days after the second AZD1222 dose. Source of these receptors: an adult who received the AZD1222 COVID-19 vaccine.

This sequence joins TRBV5-1 and TRBJ2-3; perhaps TRBD2 as D (5 bases). V lost 0 bases and J lost 3, with 14 bases in between. The CDR3 consists of 16 residues. Germline V gives CDR1 SGHRS, CDR2 YFSETQ. The CDR3 nucleotides are TGCGCCAGCAGCTTGGCACCGGGAATAGTAACAGATACGCAGTATTTT. This translates into CASSLAPGIVTDTQYF. Complete variable domain (other parts from reference TRBV5-1 and TRBJ2-3): KAGVTQTPRYLIKTRGQQVTLSCSPISGHRSVSWYQQTPGQGLQFLFEYFSETQRNKGNFPGRFSGRQFSNSRSEMNVSTLELGDSALYLCASSLAPGIVTDTQYFGPGTRLTVL.

The chain links TRBV7-2 to TRBJ1-5, with 7 bases lining up with TRBD1. This CDR3 contains 16 residues. J gave up 1 base and V 5 bases, and 8 bases lay outside the gene matches. The V gene's germline CDR1 is SGHTA and CDR2 FQGNSA. The CDR3 here is CASSISTGTSNQPQHF. CDR3 coding DNA: TGTGCCAGCAGCATATCGACAGGGACCAGCAATCAGCCCCAGCATTTT.

This chain links TRBV6-2 or TRBV6-3 with TRBJ2-1; D may be TRBD2 (6 bases). Per the germline V gene, CDR1 is MNHEY and CDR2 is SVGEGT. The CDR3 has 16 residues. With 2 bases removed from V and 4 bases from J, the gap between germline ends came to 15 bases. CDR3 region: CASSYPATRLYNEQFF. CDR3 bases: TGTGCCAGCAGTTACCCCGCGACTAGGCTTTACAATGAGCAGTTCTTC.

This clone has only a few counts. The chain combines TRBV5-4 with TRBJ2-2; TRBD1 aligns across 7 bases. With V trimmed by 4 bases and J by 2 bases, 8 bases remained unmatched. Germline V gene sequence: CDR1 SGHNT, CDR2 YYREEE (reference sequence). The CDR3 is 16 amino acids. CDR3: CASSRTGVSNTGELFF. As DNA, the CDR3 is TGTGCCAGCAGCAGAACAGGGGTTAGTAACACCGGGGAGCTGTTTTTT.

The chain links TRBV7-2 to TRBJ1-1; maybe TRBD1 (6 bases). The germline V gene encodes CDR1 SGHTA and CDR2 FQGNSA. This CDR3 is built from 15 residues. Trimming stripped 5 bases from V and 3 bases from J, with 16 bases between. This CDR3 reads CASSPRRQVDTEAFF. The DNA of the CDR3 is TGTGCCAGCAGCCCGCGGCGACAGGTGGACACTGAAGCTTTCTTT.

This clone was picked up one time. The genes are TRBV13 and TRBJ2-6, with a tentative D call TRBD1 (5 bases). CDR3 length: 15 amino acids. The germline V and J ends were trimmed by 4 bases and 4 bases, with 11 bases remaining between them. Germline CDR1 PRHDT, CDR2 FYEKMQ (reference sequence). CDR3 residues: CASSSRVRGANVLTF. The DNA for the CDR3 is TGTGCCAGCAGCTCCAGGGTGAGAGGGGCCAACGTCCTGACTTTC.

The chain combines TRBV21-1 with TRBJ1-2; TRBD1 is the table's D call, not checked against the DNA. TRBV21-1 is marked as a pseudogene. The CDR3 runs 13 residues. CDR3 DNA: TGTGCCAGCAGCACCAGACAGGGTTATGGCTACACCTTC. Translation gives CASSTRQGYGYTF.

The chain has TRBV5-1 and TRBJ2-6; possibly TRBD2 for D (5 bases). The CDR3 is 20 residues long. Germline lookup yields CDR1 SGHRS and CDR2 YFSETQ. The ends were cut back, 0 bases at V and 2 bases at J, with 21 bases in the middle. The CDR3 sequence is CASSLGSMSRRAPGANVLTF. CDR3 nucleotides: TGCGCCAGCAGCTTGGGGTCTATGAGTCGGCGGGCCCCTGGGGCCAACGTCCTGACTTTC.

This rearrangement joins TRBV7-6 to TRBJ2-3, with D maybe TRBD1 (6 bases). Germline values: CDR1 SGHVS, CDR2 FNYEAQ. The CDR3 covers 17 residues. Deletions cut 5 bases from V and 2 bases from J, with 20 bases between. The CDR3 loop reads CASSRYNRAPLTDTQYF. CDR3 nucleotides: TGTGCCAGCAGCCGTTATAACAGGGCCCCACTCACAGATACGCAGTATTTT.

Here the CDR3 DNA reads TGCGCCAGCAGCTTAATGCCCCCCCCCTACAATGAGCAGTTCTTC. Its protein is CASSLMPPPYNEQFF. V usage is TRBV5-1 and J usage is TRBJ2-1, with no clear D. Trimming removed 2 bases from V and 2 bases from J, with 11 bases in between. CDR1 and CDR2 (germline): SGHRS, YFSETQ. The CDR3 runs 15 residues.

The chain combines TRBV15 with TRBJ2-5, with TRBD2 matching 7 bases. Germline V CDR1 and CDR2: LNHNV, YYDKDF (reference sequence). Trimming removed 5 bases from V and 7 bases from J; junction bases left unmatched: 7. The CDR3 runs 13 residues. The CDR3 nucleotides read TGTGCCACCAGCTCCCGGGAGGTGCCGACCCAGTACTTC. Translating gives CATSSREVPTQYF.

This chain uses TRBV2 with TRBJ1-6, with 7 bases lining up with TRBD1. CDR1 and CDR2 (germline): SNHLY, FYNNEI. The CDR3 runs 15 residues. Trimming removed 4 bases from V and 9 bases from J; junction bases left unmatched: 9. The CDR3 nucleotides are TGTGCCAGCAGTGGTCAGGGGGATCTCAGTTCACCCCTCCACTTT. This gives the protein CASSGQGDLSSPLHF.

V gene TRBV4-2 combines with J gene TRBJ2-2, with 13 positions matching TRBD2. After removal of 1 base from V and 8 bases from J, the junction contained 13 bases not matched to a gene. CDR3 length equals 19 residues. Germline CDR1 LGHNA, CDR2 YNFKEQ. CDR3 DNA sequence: TGTGCCAGCAGCCAAGGGACTAGCGGGGGAGCAAACCCTATGGGGGAGCTGTTTTTT. Translating it yields CASSQGTSGGANPMGELFF.

The chain employs TRBV25-1 and TRBJ2-7; D not resolved. The length of the CDR3 is 12 residues. V was clipped by 8 bases and J by 4 bases, with 12 bases between them. Per germline, CDR1 MGHDK and CDR2 SYGVNS. The DNA of the CDR3 is TGTGCCAGCGCCCAAGTAGTTTACGAGCAGTACTTC. This sequence encodes CASAQVVYEQYF.

The gene calls are TRBV5-1 and TRBJ2-7; 9 nucleotides align to TRBD1. Germline V gives CDR1 SGHRS, CDR2 YFSETQ. V gave up 4 bases and J gave up 11 bases; unmatched junction bases: 13. The CDR3 loop spans 14 amino acids. The CDR3 region has the DNA TGCGCCAGCAGCACTGGACAGGGGTCTGGCCGGGAGTACTTC. As protein: CASSTGQGSGREYF.

The chain carries TRBV5-4 and TRBJ1-2; 9 bases are shared with TRBD1. The junction had 8 bases not matched to a gene; V was cut back by 5 bases and J by 6 bases. The CDR3 consists of 14 residues. Germline CDR1 and CDR2: SGHNT and YYREEE (reference sequence). The CDR3 region is CASRTGTGWDGYTF. DNA of the CDR3: TGTGCCAGCAGGACCGGGACAGGGTGGGATGGCTACACCTTC.

The genes are TRBV5-1 and TRBJ1-2; D possibly corresponds to TRBD1 (6 bases). CDR1 is SGHRS and CDR2 is YFSETQ in the germline V gene. This CDR3 is 13 amino acids long. V lost 1 base, J lost 7 bases, and 11 bases lay in between. The CDR3, as DNA: TGCGCCAGCAGCTTGACTAGACAGGTTGGCTACACCTTC. Its translation: CASSLTRQVGYTF.

V is TRBV24-1 and J is TRBJ2-7; 12 nucleotides match TRBD1. Per the germline V gene, CDR1 is KGHDR and CDR2 is SFDVKD. CDR3 length equals 17 residues. The trim removed 2 bases at V and 7 bases at J, leaving 11 bases unmatched. The CDR3 DNA sequence: TGTGCCACCAGTGATTCCGGGACAGGGGGCATCCTAGGAGAGCAGTACTTC. This encodes CATSDSGTGGILGEQYF.

The chain couples TRBV9 to TRBJ2-7; TRBD1 is a possible D gene (5 bases). V gave up 4 bases and J gave up 3 bases, with 8 bases separating them. The germline V gene encodes CDR1 SGDLS and CDR2 YYNGEE. The CDR3 totals 12 residues. The CDR3 nucleotides read TGTGCCAGCAGCAAAGACAGCTACGAGCAGTACTTC. Protein sequence: CASSKDSYEQYF.

The gene calls are TRBV5-1 and TRBJ2-7; 7 nucleotides agree with TRBD1. The CDR3 covers 14 residues. Germline V gives CDR1 SGHRS, CDR2 YFSETQ. J lost 5 bases, V lost 4 bases, and 9 bases had no gene match. The DNA of the CDR3 is TGCGCCAGCAGCCAAACAGGGGTAGTAGACGAGCAGTACTTC. Its protein product is CASSQTGVVDEQYF.

The chain's CDR3 is CASSLLVPDTQYF. CDR3 DNA: TGTGCCAGCAGCTTGCTAGTTCCAGATACGCAGTATTTT. This chain joins TRBV7-9 and TRBJ2-3; D uncertain. The CDR3 runs 13 residues. The germline V gene encodes CDR1 SEHNR and CDR2 FQNEAQ (reference sequence). Between the trimmed V and J ends, which lost 3 bases and 4 bases, there was a span of 8 bases.

The rearrangement uses TRBV18 and TRBJ2-3; 16 bases map to TRBD2. The CDR3 sequence is 17 residues long. CDR1 is KGHSH and CDR2 is LQKENI in the germline V gene. The junction had 2 bases not matched to a gene; V was cut back by 3 bases and J by 2 bases. The CDR3 DNA follows: TGTGCCAGCTCACCGGGACTAGCGGGGGGGCCCACAGATACGCAGTATTTT. The encoded protein is CASSPGLAGGPTDTQYF.

This clone was counted a single time. V is TRBV5-1 and J is TRBJ1-4; possible D gene TRBD1, 5 bases. The germline V gene encodes CDR1 SGHRS and CDR2 YFSETQ. The CDR3 contains 14 residues. V was clipped by 2 bases and J by 7 bases, with 12 bases between them. For the CDR3, the DNA is TGCGCCAGCAGCTTTGGGGGTGTTGGTGAAAAACTGTTTTTT. Its protein is CASSFGGVGEKLFF.

V usage is TRBV11-3 and J usage is TRBJ1-1, with D possibly TRBD1 on 5 matching bases. V was pared by 6 bases and J by 2 bases, with 16 bases between. In germline, CDR1 is SGHNT, CDR2 YENEEA. The CDR3 extends over 15 amino acids. CDR3 sequence: CASSPWGDRNTEAFF. CDR3 in DNA: TGTGCCAGCAGTCCCTGGGGGGACCGTAACACTGAAGCTTTCTTT.

The chain uses TRBV9 and TRBJ2-1; TRBD2 matches 12 bases. The CDR3 consists of 16 residues. V lost 4 bases, J lost 2 bases, and 4 bases stayed unmatched. Germline V gene lookup returns CDR1 SGDLS and CDR2 YYNGEE. CDR3: CASSSRLAGAYNEQFF. The CDR3, as DNA: TGTGCCAGCAGCTCTAGACTAGCGGGGGCCTACAATGAGCAGTTCTTC.

The chain links TRBV7-9 to TRBJ1-1; TRBD1 might be the D (5 bases). Trimming cost V 3 bases and J 0 bases, with 8 bases left between them. This CDR3 region has 14 residues. CDR1 and CDR2 (germline): SEHNR, FQNEAQ (reference sequence). The CDR3 region is CASSFTGLNTEAFF. In DNA form, the CDR3 reads TGTGCCAGCAGCTTCACAGGACTGAACACTGAAGCTTTCTTT.

This chain uses TRBV27 with TRBJ2-3; 11 bases match TRBD1. The germline gives CDR1 MNHEY, CDR2 SMNVEV (reference sequence). J was trimmed by 4 bases and V by 5 bases; bases with no gene match: 2. This CDR3 has 14 amino acids. CDR3 DNA sequence: TGTGCCAGCAGTCCGGGACAGGGGGCAGATACGCAGTATTTT. Protein: CASSPGQGADTQYF.

As DNA, the CDR3 is TGCGCCAGCAGCTTGGGATTACAGGCGTCCCAAGAGACCCAGTACTTC. This gives the protein CASSLGLQASQETQYF. This chain connects TRBV5-1 to TRBJ2-5; tentative D call: TRBD1 (5 bases). The germline V gene has CDR1 SGHRS and CDR2 YFSETQ. Trimming shortened V by 0 bases and J by 1 base, and 13 bases separated the two germline ends. This CDR3 has 16 residues.

The CDR3 coding sequence is TGCAGCGTTGACCCGACAGGTCCACCAAACTATGGCTACACCTTC. It codes for CSVDPTGPPNYGYTF. V usage is TRBV29-1 and J usage is TRBJ1-2, with a weak D call TRBD1 (6 bases). The CDR3 has 15 residues. CDR1 is SQVTM and CDR2 is ANQGSEA in the germline V gene. V dropped 3 bases and J dropped 2 bases, with 16 bases sitting between them.

The chain recombines TRBV3-1 (or the pseudogene TRBV3-2) with TRBJ1-1, with 8 bases matching TRBD1. This CDR3 contains 14 residues. Germline CDR1 is LGHDT and CDR2 is YNNKEL (reference sequence). J was trimmed by 5 bases and V by 2 bases; bases with no gene match: 4. The CDR3 DNA is TGTGCCAGCAGCCAACGGGACAGGACGACTGAAGCTTTCTTT. It encodes CASSQRDRTTEAFF.

The chain recombines TRBV3-1 (or the pseudogene TRBV3-2) with TRBJ2-3; D uncertain. Trimming took 4 bases from V and 1 from J, leaving 3 bases between them. CDR3 size: 12 residues. Germline V CDR1 and CDR2: LGHDT, YNNKEL (reference sequence). CDR3: CASSPRTDTQYF. CDR3 sequence (DNA): TGTGCCAGCAGCCCCCGCACAGATACGCAGTATTTT.

This chain links TRBV6-1 with TRBJ1-2, with D unclear. Per germline, CDR1 MNHNS and CDR2 SASEGT. This CDR3 is 18 amino acids long. The V gene lost 1 base and the J gene lost 0 bases, with 18 bases spanning the gap. The CDR3 coding sequence is TGTGCCAGCAGTGAAGGGCACGGTTCCTTAAGGACTAACTATGGCTACACCTTC. Protein product: CASSEGHGSLRTNYGYTF.